Sequencing of this TCR beta chain was carried out in a study of metastatic and nonmetastatic thyroid tumors. MiXCR was used by TCRdb to re-call the PCR reads. The profile shows 15,000 to 20,000 clones, roughly 26% of them singletons. Trimming stripped 7 bases from V and 4 bases from J, with 16 bases between. Germline CDR1 reads DFQATT; CDR2 reads SNEGSKA (reference sequence). The CDR3 length is 13 residues. Patients were all untreated before their thyroid surgery. The rearrangement links TRBV20-1 to TRBJ1-2, with D perhaps matching TRBD1 (6 bases). This clonotype was sampled from a female donor with papillary thyroid cancer or a benign thyroid nodule (not recorded which). Some clones in this sample may be carry-over from other donors' samples. Sequenced material: adjacent normal tissue. CDR3 region: CSVDSQGGYGYTF. CDR3 DNA sequence: TGCAGTGTGGACAGCCAGGGAGGCTATGGCTACACCTTC.